These 22 T cell receptor beta chains originate from one sample sequenced in a study of cytomegalovirus exposure and HLA in healthy donors. The assay was immunoSEQ multiplex PCR, and TCRdb's table has in-frame clones only and misses some. Counted here are 110,000 to 150,000 clones, around 93% occurring once; the ten biggest clones make up 1.5% to 2%. Sequenced: PBMCs. The source of these receptors is a man in his late teens or twenties in good health and CMV-seropositive.

The J gene is TRBJ2-7, the V gene TRBV6-6; 8 bases line up with TRBD2. Losses at the gene ends were 6 bases for V and 4 bases for J; bases not matched to a gene: 8. Per the germline V gene, CDR1 is MNHNY and CDR2 is SVGAGI (reference sequence). This CDR3 has 14 residues. The CDR3 DNA is TGTGCCAGCAGACCTGCGGGGGGAGCTTACGAGCAGTACTTC. The encoded protein is CASRPAGGAYEQYF.

This chain connects TRBV6-6 to TRBJ2-7, with D possibly being TRBD1 (8 bases). There are 14 residues in the CDR3. Germline values: CDR1 MNHNY, CDR2 SVGAGI (reference sequence). V was pared by 8 bases and J by 3 bases, with 17 bases between. CDR3 region: CASALQGGNYEQYF. The CDR3 DNA follows: TGTGCCAGCGCTCTACAGGGGGGGAACTACGAGCAGTACTTC.

The gene calls are TRBV27 and TRBJ2-2; D is uncertain. Germline CDR1 MNHEY, CDR2 SMNVEV (reference sequence). This CDR3 is 14 amino acids long. The V end lost 3 bases, the J end lost 4 bases, and 9 bases lay between the germline ends. CDR3 DNA: TGTGCCAGCAGTTTTATCTCGTCCACCGGGGAGCTGTTTTTT. Translation gives CASSFISSTGELFF.

The chain combines TRBV5-1 with TRBJ2-1; 7 bases line up with TRBD2. The CDR3 is 16 amino acids. The V gene end was trimmed by 5 bases and the J gene end by 0 bases; junction bases not matched to a gene: 8. Germline CDR1 reads SGHRS; CDR2 reads YFSETQ. CDR3 sequence reads: CASRSEGGSSYNEQFF. CDR3 nucleotides: TGCGCCAGCAGATCCGAGGGCGGGAGCTCCTACAATGAGCAGTTCTTC.

This chain joins TRBV6-1 and TRBJ1-2; TRBD1 agrees at 9 bases. Germline CDR1 MNHNS, CDR2 SASEGT. V was pared by 2 bases and J by 12 bases, with 10 bases of the junction left unmatched. This CDR3 comprises 14 residues. This chain's CDR3 is CASSESSGQGKDTF. For the CDR3, the DNA is TGTGCCAGCAGTGAAAGCTCCGGACAGGGGAAGGACACCTTC.

The count of this clone is one. The V gene is TRBV18, the J gene TRBJ1-1; 10 bases agree with TRBD1. J lost 3 bases, V lost 5 bases, and 9 bases had no gene match. Germline CDR1 is KGHSH and CDR2 is LQKENI. CDR3 length: 16 residues. In DNA, the CDR3 is TGTGCCAGCTCAAGGGGGACAGGGGTTTTCGACACTGAAGCTTTCTTT. This encodes CASSRGTGVFDTEAFF.

The chain uses TRBV2 and TRBJ1-5; the D is unclear. CDR3 size: 14 residues. V lost 4 bases and J 6 bases, leaving 13 bases between the germline ends. The V gene's germline CDR1 is SNHLY and CDR2 FYNNEI. CDR3 sequence: CASSGIQRVQPQHF. In DNA, the CDR3 is TGTGCCAGCAGTGGGATACAGAGAGTTCAGCCCCAGCATTTT.

Here the CDR3 reads CASSQGKGADTQYF. CDR3 coding DNA: TGCGCCAGCAGCCAGGGGAAGGGAGCAGATACGCAGTATTTT. The V and J genes are TRBV5-1 and TRBJ2-3, with D maybe TRBD1 (6 bases). The CDR3 consists of 14 residues. Germline V gene lookup returns CDR1 SGHRS and CDR2 YFSETQ. Trimming stripped 4 bases from V and 4 bases from J, with 13 bases between.

The rearrangement joins TRBV21-1 to TRBJ2-7; the D segment call TRBD1 is taken from the table without a DNA check. TRBV21-1 is assigned pseudogene status. CDR3 length equals 13 residues. The CDR3 coding sequence is TGTGCCAGCAGCAGCGGACAGGGAGAAGAGCAGTACTTC. Encoded protein: CASSSGQGEEQYF.

The V gene is TRBV27, the J gene TRBJ2-2, with 10 nucleotides matching TRBD2. This CDR3 has 15 residues. From germline, CDR1 is MNHEY and CDR2 SMNVEV (reference sequence). V shed 6 bases and J 6 bases; nucleotides not matched to a gene: 7. The CDR3 protein is CASRASGSTPGELFF. CDR3 nucleotides: TGTGCCAGCAGAGCTAGCGGGAGCACGCCCGGGGAGCTGTTTTTT.

The J gene is TRBJ2-5, the V gene TRBV28; 13 nucleotides match TRBD2. Germline CDR1 is MDHEN and CDR2 is SYDVKM. This CDR3 has 16 amino acids. V was clipped by 6 bases and J by 5 bases; unmatched bases: 9. The chain's CDR3 is CASSKTSGRYSETQYF. The DNA of the CDR3 is TGTGCCAGCAGCAAGACTAGCGGGAGGTATTCGGAGACCCAGTACTTC.

In DNA form, the CDR3 reads TGCAGCGTTGAAACACACACCGAAGAGACCCAGTACTTC. It specifies CSVETHTEETQYF. The V and J genes are TRBV29-1 and TRBJ2-5; no definite D call. The length of the CDR3 is 13 residues. The V and J ends lost 2 bases and 3 bases respectively, with 10 bases between them. Germline V gene data show CDR1 as SQVTM and CDR2 as ANQGSEA. Based on the CDR3 plus reference TRBV29-1 and TRBJ2-5, the full variable domain is SAVISQKPSRDICQRGTSLTIQCQVDSQVTMMFWYRQQPGQSLTLIATANQGSEATYESGFVIDKFPISRPNLTFSTLTVSNMSPEDSSIYLCSVETHTEETQYFGPGTRLLVL.

The V call is TRBV30, the J call TRBJ2-7; 8 nucleotides align to TRBD1. Germline trimming cut 5 bases from V and 2 bases from J; bases unmatched to any gene: 8. This CDR3 comprises 14 residues. Germline V gene lookup returns CDR1 GTSNPN and CDR2 SVGIG (reference sequence). CDR3 in DNA: TGTGCCTGGGCCCCCGGGACAGGACCCTACGAGCAGTACTTC. Translating it yields CAWAPGTGPYEQYF.

This chain links TRBV7-6 with TRBJ2-5; D may be TRBD1 (5 bases). Germline CDR1 SGHVS, CDR2 FNYEAQ. CDR3 length: 17 residues. Trimming pared 0 bases from V and 0 bases from J, leaving 14 bases between. CDR3 nucleotides: TGTGCCAGCAGCTTAGCGAGGTCAGGGTGGGACCAAGAGACCCAGTACTTC. This encodes CASSLARSGWDQETQYF.

The V call is TRBV29-1, the J call TRBJ2-2, with D possibly TRBD2 on 6 matching bases. The V end was cut by 5 bases, the J end by 0 bases, with 10 bases between. This CDR3 has 14 residues. Germline assignment: CDR1 SQVTM and CDR2 ANQGSEA. The CDR3 nucleotides are TGCAGCGTTTCCCGCGGGGCGAACACCGGGGAGCTGTTTTTT. Its protein product is CSVSRGANTGELFF.

The chain couples TRBV5-6 to TRBJ1-2, with TRBD1 identical over 7 bases. The CDR3 covers 14 residues. Germline V gene lookup returns CDR1 SGHDT and CDR2 YYEEEE. J was trimmed by 5 bases and V by 3 bases; bases with no gene match: 7. For the CDR3, the DNA is TGTGCCAGCAGCTCTGGAGCCAGGGGGTATGGCTACACCTTC. Residues: CASSSGARGYGYTF.

The CDR3, as DNA: TGTGCCAGCAGGACAGGGGGCATGAGGGATTCACCCCTCCACTTT. Protein product: CASRTGGMRDSPLHF. V is TRBV27 and J is TRBJ1-6; 10 nucleotides agree with TRBD1. The CDR3 covers 15 residues. The ends lost 6 bases at V and 8 bases at J; junction bases unmatched: 7. Germline CDR1 is MNHEY and CDR2 is SMNVEV (reference sequence).

This clone was seen a single time. This chain connects TRBV27 to TRBJ2-1; 13 positions agree with TRBD2. J gave up 2 bases and V 8 bases, and 9 bases lay outside the gene matches. This CDR3 region has 17 residues. Looked up from germline, CDR1 is MNHEY and CDR2 is SMNVEV (reference sequence). Here the CDR3 DNA reads TGTGCCAGCGGGACTAGCGGGGTCACTGGCCCCTACAATGAGCAGTTCTTC. Residues: CASGTSGVTGPYNEQFF.

This chain joins TRBV25-1 and TRBJ1-5, with 8 bases fitting TRBD1. There are 14 residues in the CDR3. V lost 2 bases to trimming and J lost 6 bases; unmatched junction nucleotides: 3. Germline loops: CDR1 MGHDK, CDR2 SYGVNS. The CDR3 DNA reads as TGTGCCAGCAGTGAAGGGACAGGAGGTCAGCCCCAGCATTTT. Encoded protein: CASSEGTGGQPQHF.

The chain couples TRBV5-4 to TRBJ2-6; unclear D gene. The CDR3 runs to 14 residues. Germline V gene data show CDR1 as SGHNT and CDR2 as YYREEE (reference sequence). Trimming removed 9 bases from V and 3 bases from J, with 13 bases in between. The CDR3 region is CATMRDNGANVLTF. The CDR3 coding sequence is TGTGCCACCATGAGAGATAATGGGGCCAACGTCCTGACTTTC.

The chain recombines TRBV6-5 with TRBJ2-5; D is perhaps TRBD1 (6 bases). V lost 0 bases to trimming and J lost 3 bases, with 14 bases between them. This CDR3 comprises 16 residues. Germline V CDR1 and CDR2: MNHEY, SVGAGI. CDR3 nucleotide sequence: TGTGCCAGCAGTTACTCGGCAGGGGACGGTAAAGAGACCCAGTACTTC. Translated: CASSYSAGDGKETQYF.

J is TRBJ1-1 and V is TRBV19; TRBD1 matches at 9 bases. The CDR3 runs to 14 residues. The junction had 10 bases not matched to a gene; V was cut back by 10 bases and J by 4 bases. Germline V gene data show CDR1 as LNHDA and CDR2 as SQIVND (reference sequence). In DNA form, the CDR3 reads TGTGCCATAGGGGACAGGGCAGTGGGCACTGAAGCTTTCTTT. Its translation is CAIGDRAVGTEAFF.